This is a list of T cell receptor beta chains from one sample in a study of blood T cell repertoires in COVID-19. Method: immunoSEQ multiplex PCR; TCRdb's copy keeps in-frame clones and lacks some. This table holds 260,000 or so clones, 70% to 90% found once. Material: peripheral blood. Every receptor here comes from a human donor in a cohort sampled during active COVID-19. The CDR3 runs from the conserved cysteine through the conserved F or W. D genes are given only for firm matches. Size is omitted from some rows. Given values are once, few, many or a class for expanded clones.

v_call,clone_size,d_call,j_call,cdr3_nt,cdr3_aa
TRBV19,few,NA,TRBJ1-3,TGTGCCAGTAGCGCACAGGTTGGAAACACCATATATTTT,CASSAQVGNTIYF
TRBV28,NA,TRBD1,TRBJ1-2,TGTGCCAGCAGCCCGGGACAGGGCTTCTATGGCTACACCTTC,CASSPGQGFYGYTF
TRBV6-5,NA,NA,TRBJ1-1,TGTGCCAGCAGTTACTCGAGACGTGGGGCTAACACTGAAGCTTTCTTT,CASSYSRRGANTEAFF
TRBV9,once,NA,TRBJ2-7,TGTGCCAGCAGCCCCTCTTCGCCCCTACCTACCTACGAGCAGTACTTC,CASSPSSPLPTYEQYF
TRBV28,NA,NA,TRBJ1-2,TGTGCCAGCAGTTTATCGACCCCGATGTCAGGCGGCTACACCTTC,CASSLSTPMSGGYTF
TRBV5-8,NA,TRBD2,TRBJ2-7,TGTGCCACCACACCTGAGGTAGCGGGGGGAGCGGAGCAGTACTTC,CATTPEVAGGAEQYF
TRBV27,NA,TRBD2,TRBJ2-7,TGTGCCAGCAGTTTAAACCTAGCGGGCCCCCCCGAGCAGTACTTC,CASSLNLAGPPEQYF
TRBV2,NA,TRBD1,TRBJ1-1,TGTGCCAGAAAAAGACAGGGTCTGAACACTGAAGCTTTCTTT,CARKRQGLNTEAFF
TRBV4-3,NA,NA,TRBJ2-3,TGCGCCAGCAGCCAAGAGTCGGTGTATGGGAGAACAGATACGCAGTATTTT,CASSQESVYGRTDTQYF
TRBV21-1,NA,NA,TRBJ1-5,TGTGCCAGCAGCGCCCAGGGACACGATAATCAGCCCCAGCATTTT,CASSAQGHDNQPQHF
TRBV4-3,NA,TRBD1,TRBJ1-3,TGCGCCAGCAGCCCCTCAGTTCCCCAGGGACAGGGTTCGTTCTCTGGAAACACCATATATTTT,CASSPSVPQGQGSFSGNTIYF
TRBV7-9,NA,TRBD1,TRBJ2-5,TGTGCCAGCACCACGGCAGGGGGCGTTTTAGAGACCCAGTACTTC,CASTTAGGVLETQYF
TRBV19,once,NA,TRBJ2-2,TGTGCCAGTAGTATCCAAAGTGTAGGAGCCGGGGAGCTGTTTTTT,CASSIQSVGAGELFF
TRBV9,few,NA,TRBJ2-7,TGTGCCAGCAGCGTAGGTCCTCGGGGGTACGAGCAGTACTTC,CASSVGPRGYEQYF
TRBV7-2,NA,TRBD1,TRBJ2-4,TGTGCCAGCAGCCCCCGACAGGGCGGCATTCAGTACTTC,CASSPRQGGIQYF
TRBV4-3,NA,TRBD1,TRBJ2-7,TGCGCCAGCAGCCAGTCGGCCAACAGGGGACGCACCTACGAGCAGTACTTC,CASSQSANRGRTYEQYF
TRBV20-1,NA,TRBD2,TRBJ2-3,TGCAGTGCCAGTCTAGCGGGGGGCATCACAGATACGCAGTATTTT,CSASLAGGITDTQYF
TRBV7-8,NA,TRBD1,TRBJ1-1,TGTGCCAGCAGCTCCGGGACAGGGGGGGTCACTGAAGCTTTCTTT,CASSSGTGGVTEAFF
TRBV7-9,few,TRBD1,TRBJ2-7,TGTGCCGCTCAGGGACAGTTGTACGAGCAGTACTTC,CAAQGQLYEQYF
TRBV4-3,NA,NA,TRBJ1-2,TGCGCCAGCAGCCAAGATCGAGGAGTTAACTATGGCTACACCTTC,CASSQDRGVNYGYTF
TRBV6-2/TRBV6-3,NA,NA,TRBJ1-2,TGTGCCAGCAGTCTCGCCGGGAGCTATGGCTACACCTTC,CASSLAGSYGYTF
TRBV2,NA,NA,TRBJ1-2,TGTGCCAGCAGCCCGACTCCGAAGGTCTATGGCTACACCTTC,CASSPTPKVYGYTF
TRBV10-3,NA,NA,TRBJ1-4,TGTGCCGTATCGGTGGCAACTAATGAAAAACTGTTTTTT,CAVSVATNEKLFF
TRBV4-3,NA,NA,TRBJ1-2,TGCGCCAGCAGCCAAGTCCAGGCTAACTATGGCTACACCTTC,CASSQVQANYGYTF
TRBV28,NA,TRBD2,TRBJ2-1,TGTGCCAGCAGGGGTTTGGCGGGGGGGCATCCGAATGAGCAGTTCTTC,CASRGLAGGHPNEQFF
TRBV4-3,NA,NA,TRBJ2-1,TGCGCCAGCAGCCGAGACAGCTCCTACAATGAGCAGTTCTTC,CASSRDSSYNEQFF
TRBV27,NA,NA,TRBJ2-7,TGTGCCAGCAGTTTGGCCAGGAACTACGAGCAGTACTTC,CASSLARNYEQYF
TRBV18,NA,TRBD2,TRBJ2-1,TGTGCCAGCTCACCAGCGACTAGCGGTCGGGGTGAGCAGTTCTTC,CASSPATSGRGEQFF
TRBV7-9,NA,NA,TRBJ1-4,TGTGCCAGCAGCTTATTCTCGGGGTCGGCAGGGGATGAAAAACTGTTTTTT,CASSLFSGSAGDEKLFF
TRBV27,NA,TRBD1,TRBJ2-7,TGTGCCAGCAGTGGACAGGGGGCTTACGAGCAGTACTTC,CASSGQGAYEQYF
TRBV19,NA,TRBD2,TRBJ2-2,TGTGCCAGTAGTCTACCGGGACTAGCGGGAGTAGGCACCGGGGAGCTGTTTTTT,CASSLPGLAGVGTGELFF
TRBV11-1,NA,TRBD2,TRBJ2-5,TGTGCCAGCAGTAACAGCGGGAGGGCCCAAGAGACCCAGTACTTC,CASSNSGRAQETQYF
TRBV13,NA,TRBD1,TRBJ1-4,TGTGCCAGCAGCAACAGGGGGCCTCAAGAGGAAAAACTGTTTTTT,CASSNRGPQEEKLFF
TRBV7-9,NA,TRBD1,TRBJ1-2,TGTGCCAGCAGCTTCCCGGGGGACAGGGCTAACTATGGCTACACCTTC,CASSFPGDRANYGYTF
TRBV13,NA,NA,TRBJ2-7,TGTGCCAGCAGTTGGGACCGCGGGGACGAGCAGTACTTC,CASSWDRGDEQYF
TRBV5-1,NA,NA,TRBJ2-3,TGCGCCAGCAGCTCTGCAGGGGTGGTTGATACGCAGTATTTT,CASSSAGVVDTQYF
TRBV4-1,NA,TRBD1,TRBJ2-7,TGCGCCAGCAGCCCCTCCCGGACAGGCGAGCAGTACTTC,CASSPSRTGEQYF
TRBV5-8,NA,NA,TRBJ2-2,TGTGCCAGCAGCTTGGAGCAGGGGCAAGGCACCGGGGAGCTGTTTTTT,CASSLEQGQGTGELFF
TRBV3-1/TRBV3-2,NA,NA,TRBJ2-7,TGTGCCAGCAGCCAAGGCCGGGGCGAGCAGTACTTC,CASSQGRGEQYF
TRBV6-5,once,TRBD1,TRBJ2-7,TGTGCCAGCAGGACAGGGACCCACGAGCAGTACTTC,CASRTGTHEQYF
TRBV10-1,NA,NA,TRBJ1-3,TGCGCCAGCAGTCCCCAGGTTGGAAACACCATATATTTT,CASSPQVGNTIYF
TRBV2,NA,TRBD2,TRBJ2-7,TGTGCCAGCAGGGTGGAAAGTAGCGGGAGGGCCCGCAACGAGCAGTACTTC,CASRVESSGRARNEQYF
TRBV7-2,NA,TRBD2,TRBJ2-7,TGTGCCAGCAGCTTGGCGACTAGCGGGGGGGGATTCTACGAGCAGTACTTC,CASSLATSGGGFYEQYF
TRBV3-1/TRBV3-2,few,NA,TRBJ1-6,TGTGCCAGCAGTCACAACCAGGATTCACCCCTCCACTTT,CASSHNQDSPLHF
TRBV7-9,once,NA,TRBJ2-7,TGTGCCAGCAGTTCGGCGGGGTACTCCTACGAGCAGTACTTC,CASSSAGYSYEQYF
TRBV27,NA,NA,TRBJ1-2,TGTGCCAGCAGACCCGGGGGTTTATATGGCTACACCTTC,CASRPGGLYGYTF
TRBV7-2,NA,NA,TRBJ1-2,TGTGCCAGCAGCTTAACCCTCTCACTTAATGGCTACACCTTC,CASSLTLSLNGYTF
TRBV11-2,NA,NA,TRBJ1-2,TGTGCCAGCAGGGGCGCTAACTATGGCTACACCTTC,CASRGANYGYTF
TRBV30,NA,NA,TRBJ2-7,TGTGCCTGGGGGAGGAGTTCCTACGAGCAGTACTTC,CAWGRSSYEQYF
TRBV9,NA,TRBD1,TRBJ2-7,TGTGCCAGCAGCGGGGACAGGGGAATCCACGAGCAGTACTTC,CASSGDRGIHEQYF
TRBV19,NA,NA,TRBJ2-1,TGTGCCAGTAGTATAGCGGGGGAAAATGAGCAGTTCTTC,CASSIAGENEQFF
TRBV7-3,NA,TRBD1,TRBJ2-7,TGTGCCAGCAGCTTATTAGGACAGGGAATGAAGTACTTC,CASSLLGQGMKYF
TRBV28,NA,TRBD1,TRBJ1-2,TGTGCCAGCAGTTTCAACAGGGGCGACTCGCTAGACTATGGCTACACCTTC,CASSFNRGDSLDYGYTF
TRBV9,NA,NA,TRBJ2-7,TGTGCCAGCAGCGTAGATGGAGGGTCTTACGAGCAGTACTTC,CASSVDGGSYEQYF
TRBV6-5,NA,NA,TRBJ2-7,TGTGCCAGCATCAAGGGAGGCAACGAGCAGTACTTC,CASIKGGNEQYF